The table lists the clone carrying this TCR beta chain with a few counts. This specimen belongs to a study of blood T cell repertoires in COVID-19. Per the germline V gene, CDR1 is MNHEY and CDR2 is SVGEGT. CDR3 length equals 15 residues. V gave up 4 bases and J gave up 6 bases, with 19 bases separating them. The protocol was immunoSEQ multiplex PCR, while the TCRdb copy is restricted to in-frame clones and leaves out a portion. The sample has 69,000 or so clones, about four fifths seen once. Input material: peripheral blood. The receptor was derived from a woman of 80 years or more with active or convalescent COVID-19. The chain recombines TRBV6-2 or TRBV6-3 with TRBJ2-7; D ambiguous. CDR3 loop: CASSSPTGFWAEQYF. The CDR3 DNA reads TGTGCCAGCAGTTCTCCCACCGGTTTCTGGGCCGAGCAGTACTTC.